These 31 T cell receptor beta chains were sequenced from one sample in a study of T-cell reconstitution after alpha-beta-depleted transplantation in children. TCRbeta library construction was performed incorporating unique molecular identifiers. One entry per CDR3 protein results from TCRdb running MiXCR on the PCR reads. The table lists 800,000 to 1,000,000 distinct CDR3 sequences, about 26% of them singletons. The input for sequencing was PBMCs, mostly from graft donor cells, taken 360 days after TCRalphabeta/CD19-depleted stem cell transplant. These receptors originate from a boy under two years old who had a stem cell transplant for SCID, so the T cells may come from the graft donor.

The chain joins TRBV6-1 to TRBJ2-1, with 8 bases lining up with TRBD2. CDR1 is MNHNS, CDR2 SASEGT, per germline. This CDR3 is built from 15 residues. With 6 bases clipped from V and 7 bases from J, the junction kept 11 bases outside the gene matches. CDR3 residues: CASRRAGRGANEQFF. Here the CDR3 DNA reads TGTGCCAGCAGGCGGGCGGGGCGGGGGGCAAATGAGCAGTTCTTC.

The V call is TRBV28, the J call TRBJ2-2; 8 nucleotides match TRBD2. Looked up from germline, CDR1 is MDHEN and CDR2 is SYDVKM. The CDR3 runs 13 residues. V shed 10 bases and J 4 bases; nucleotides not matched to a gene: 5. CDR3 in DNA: TGTGCCACGCACGGGAGGGGCACCGGGGAGCTGTTTTTT. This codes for CATHGRGTGELFF.

The CDR3 is CASSPPTDSGNTIYF. The CDR3 DNA reads TGCGCCAGCAGCCCCCCTACGGACTCGGGGAACACCATATATTTT. V usage is TRBV5-1 and J usage is TRBJ1-3, with D unclear. The CDR3 sequence is 15 residues long. V lost 4 bases, J lost 7 bases, and 18 bases lay in between. Per the germline V gene, CDR1 is SGHRS and CDR2 is YFSETQ.

The CDR3 protein is CASSTGRLSNEQFF. As DNA, the CDR3 is TGTGCCAGCAGTACGGGGCGACTTAGCAATGAGCAGTTCTTC. This chain connects TRBV6-2 or TRBV6-3 to TRBJ2-1; tentatively, D is TRBD1 or TRBD2 (5 bases each). CDR1 is MNHEY and CDR2 is SVGEGT in the germline V gene. The V and J ends lost 5 bases and 6 bases respectively, with 14 bases between them. The CDR3 consists of 14 residues.

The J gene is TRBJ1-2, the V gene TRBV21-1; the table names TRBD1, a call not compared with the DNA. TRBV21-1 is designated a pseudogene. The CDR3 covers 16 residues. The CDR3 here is CASSRPTGEDDYGYTF. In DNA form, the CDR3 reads TGTGCCAGCAGCCGACCGACAGGGGAAGACGACTATGGCTACACCTTC.

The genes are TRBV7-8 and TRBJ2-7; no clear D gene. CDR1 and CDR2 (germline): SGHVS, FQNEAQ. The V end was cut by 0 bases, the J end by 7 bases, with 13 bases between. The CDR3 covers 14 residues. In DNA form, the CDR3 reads TGTGCCAGCAGCTTAGCCCCTCTTACGTCTGAGCAGTACTTC. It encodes CASSLAPLTSEQYF.

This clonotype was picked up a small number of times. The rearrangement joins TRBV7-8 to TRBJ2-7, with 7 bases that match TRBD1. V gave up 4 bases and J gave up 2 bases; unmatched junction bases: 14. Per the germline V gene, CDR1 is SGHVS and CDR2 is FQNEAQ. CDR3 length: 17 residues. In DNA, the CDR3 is TGTGCCAGCAGCTCTGGGGTGGATCGGGACAGTACCTACGAGCAGTACTTC. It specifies CASSSGVDRDSTYEQYF.

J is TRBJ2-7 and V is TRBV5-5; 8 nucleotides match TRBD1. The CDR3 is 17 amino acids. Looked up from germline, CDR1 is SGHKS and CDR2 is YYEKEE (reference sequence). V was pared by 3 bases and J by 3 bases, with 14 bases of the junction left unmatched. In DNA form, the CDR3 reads TGTGCCAGCAGCTCGGGACAGGCTGTGGGCCCCCTCTACGAGCAGTACTTC. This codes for CASSSGQAVGPLYEQYF.

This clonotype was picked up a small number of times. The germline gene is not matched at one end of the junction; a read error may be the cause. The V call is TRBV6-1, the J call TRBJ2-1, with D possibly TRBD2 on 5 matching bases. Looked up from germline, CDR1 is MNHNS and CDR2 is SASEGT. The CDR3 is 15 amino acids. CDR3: CASSPTGYSFNEQFF. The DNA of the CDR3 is TGTGCCAGCAGTCCAACGGGGTACTCCTTCAATGAGCAGTTCTTC.

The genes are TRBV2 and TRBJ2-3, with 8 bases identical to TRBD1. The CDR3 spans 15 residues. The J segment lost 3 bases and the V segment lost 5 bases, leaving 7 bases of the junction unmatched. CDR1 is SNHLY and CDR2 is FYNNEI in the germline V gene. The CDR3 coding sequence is TGTGCCAGCAGTCGACAGGGGAAAGATACAGATACGCAGTATTTT. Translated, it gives CASSRQGKDTDTQYF.

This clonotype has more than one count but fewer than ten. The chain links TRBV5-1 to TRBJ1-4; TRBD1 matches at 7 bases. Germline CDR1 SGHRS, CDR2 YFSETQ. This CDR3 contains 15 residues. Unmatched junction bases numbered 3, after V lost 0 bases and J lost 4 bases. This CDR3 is CASSLDGTDNEKLFF. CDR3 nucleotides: TGCGCCAGCAGCTTGGATGGGACAGATAATGAAAAACTGTTTTTT.

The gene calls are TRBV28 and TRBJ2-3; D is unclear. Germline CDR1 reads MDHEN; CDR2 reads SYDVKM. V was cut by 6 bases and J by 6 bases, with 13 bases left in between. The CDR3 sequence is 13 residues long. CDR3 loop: CASSSIPEDTQYF. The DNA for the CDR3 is TGTGCCAGCAGCAGCATCCCGGAGGATACGCAGTATTTT.

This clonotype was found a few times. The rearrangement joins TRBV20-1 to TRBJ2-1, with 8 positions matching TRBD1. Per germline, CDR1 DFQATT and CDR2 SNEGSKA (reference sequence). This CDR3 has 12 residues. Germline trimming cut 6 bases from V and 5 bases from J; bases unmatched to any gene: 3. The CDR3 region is CSAGQGDNEQFF. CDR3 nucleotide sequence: TGCAGTGCCGGACAGGGTGACAATGAGCAGTTCTTC.

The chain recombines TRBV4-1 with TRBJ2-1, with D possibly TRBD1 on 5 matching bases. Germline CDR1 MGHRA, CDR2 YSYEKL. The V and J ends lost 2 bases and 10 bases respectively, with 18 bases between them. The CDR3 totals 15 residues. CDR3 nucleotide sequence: TGCGCCAGCAGCCAACCAGGTGGCAGGGTCGACGAGCAGTTCTTC. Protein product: CASSQPGGRVDEQFF.

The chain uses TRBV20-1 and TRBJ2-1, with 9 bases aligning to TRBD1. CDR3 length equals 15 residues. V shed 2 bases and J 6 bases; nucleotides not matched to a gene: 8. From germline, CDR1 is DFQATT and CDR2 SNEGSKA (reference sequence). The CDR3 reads CSARYVPDRGNEQFF. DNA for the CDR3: TGCAGTGCTAGATATGTCCCGGACAGGGGCAATGAGCAGTTCTTC.

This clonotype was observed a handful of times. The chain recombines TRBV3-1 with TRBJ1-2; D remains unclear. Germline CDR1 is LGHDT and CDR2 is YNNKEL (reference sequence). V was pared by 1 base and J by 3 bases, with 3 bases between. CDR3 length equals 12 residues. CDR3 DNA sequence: TGTGCCAGCAGCCAAGCCGACTATGGCTACACCTTC. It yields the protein CASSQADYGYTF.

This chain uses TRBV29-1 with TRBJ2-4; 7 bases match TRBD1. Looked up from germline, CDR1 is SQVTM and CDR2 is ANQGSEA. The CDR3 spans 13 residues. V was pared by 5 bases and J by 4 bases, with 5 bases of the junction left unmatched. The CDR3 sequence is CSVSGTAKNIQYF. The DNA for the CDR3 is TGCAGCGTTTCCGGGACAGCAAAAAACATTCAGTACTTC.

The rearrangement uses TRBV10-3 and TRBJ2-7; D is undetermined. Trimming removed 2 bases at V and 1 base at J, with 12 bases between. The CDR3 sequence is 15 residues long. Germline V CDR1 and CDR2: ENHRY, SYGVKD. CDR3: CAISEALAGSYEQYF. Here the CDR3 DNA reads TGTGCCATCAGTGAGGCGCTGGCCGGGTCCTACGAGCAGTACTTC.

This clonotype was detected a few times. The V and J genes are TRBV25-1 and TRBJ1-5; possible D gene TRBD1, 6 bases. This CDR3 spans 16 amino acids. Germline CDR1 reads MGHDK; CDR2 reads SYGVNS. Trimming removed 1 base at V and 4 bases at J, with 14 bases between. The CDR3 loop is CASSESGRGFNQPQHF. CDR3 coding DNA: TGTGCCAGCAGTGAATCGGGCAGGGGCTTTAATCAGCCCCAGCATTTT.

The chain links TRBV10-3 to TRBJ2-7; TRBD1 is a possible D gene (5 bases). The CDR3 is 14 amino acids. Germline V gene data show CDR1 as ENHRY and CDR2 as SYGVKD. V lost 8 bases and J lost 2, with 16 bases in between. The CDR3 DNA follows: TGTGCCATCGGAGAAGACGACAGTCCCTACGAGCAGTACTTC. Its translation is CAIGEDDSPYEQYF.

The CDR3 region is CASTGGAWNSPLHF. Here the CDR3 DNA reads TGTGCCAGCACAGGGGGCGCGTGGAATTCACCCCTCCACTTT. J is TRBJ1-6 and V is TRBV6-1; TRBD1 aligns across 8 bases. The CDR3 has 14 amino acids. V lost 7 bases to trimming and J lost 7 bases; unmatched junction nucleotides: 6. Per germline, CDR1 MNHNS and CDR2 SASEGT.

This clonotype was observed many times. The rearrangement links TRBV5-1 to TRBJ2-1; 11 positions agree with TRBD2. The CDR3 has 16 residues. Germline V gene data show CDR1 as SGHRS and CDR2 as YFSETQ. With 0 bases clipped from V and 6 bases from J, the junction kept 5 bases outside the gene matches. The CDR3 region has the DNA TGCGCCAGCAGCTTGGGAACTAGCGGGGGCACCAATGAGCAGTTCTTC. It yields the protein CASSLGTSGGTNEQFF.

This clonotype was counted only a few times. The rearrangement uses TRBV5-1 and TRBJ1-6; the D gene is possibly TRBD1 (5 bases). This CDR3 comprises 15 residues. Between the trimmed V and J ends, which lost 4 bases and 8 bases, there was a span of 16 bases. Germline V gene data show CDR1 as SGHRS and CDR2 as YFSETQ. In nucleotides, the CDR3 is TGCGCCAGCAGCCCGGGTCAGGGCGGAGATTCACCCCTCCACTTT. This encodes CASSPGQGGDSPLHF.

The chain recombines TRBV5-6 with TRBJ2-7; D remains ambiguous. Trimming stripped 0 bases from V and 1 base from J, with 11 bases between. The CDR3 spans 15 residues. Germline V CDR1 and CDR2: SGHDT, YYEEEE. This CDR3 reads CASSLGIVESYEQYF. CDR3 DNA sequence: TGTGCCAGCAGCTTGGGGATCGTGGAATCCTACGAGCAGTACTTC.

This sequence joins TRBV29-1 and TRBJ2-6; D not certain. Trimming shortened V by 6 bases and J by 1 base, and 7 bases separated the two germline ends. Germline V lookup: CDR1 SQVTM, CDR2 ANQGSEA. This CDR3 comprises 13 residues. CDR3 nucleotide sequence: TGCAGCGTGTACGGGTCTGGGGCCAACGTCCTGACTTTC. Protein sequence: CSVYGSGANVLTF.

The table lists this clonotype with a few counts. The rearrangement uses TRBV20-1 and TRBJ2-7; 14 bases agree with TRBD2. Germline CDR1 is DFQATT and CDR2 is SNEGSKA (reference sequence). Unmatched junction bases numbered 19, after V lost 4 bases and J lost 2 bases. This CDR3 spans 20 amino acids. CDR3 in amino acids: CSATRIVPGLAGVHPYEQYF. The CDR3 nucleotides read TGCAGTGCTACCAGAATCGTCCCGGGACTAGCGGGGGTCCATCCCTACGAGCAGTACTTC.

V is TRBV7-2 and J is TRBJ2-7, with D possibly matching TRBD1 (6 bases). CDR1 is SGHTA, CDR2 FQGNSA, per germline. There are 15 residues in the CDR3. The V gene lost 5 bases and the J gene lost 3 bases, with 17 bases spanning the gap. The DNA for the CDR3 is TGTGCCAGCAGCCGTACGGACAGAAAACTCTACGAGCAGTACTTC. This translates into CASSRTDRKLYEQYF.

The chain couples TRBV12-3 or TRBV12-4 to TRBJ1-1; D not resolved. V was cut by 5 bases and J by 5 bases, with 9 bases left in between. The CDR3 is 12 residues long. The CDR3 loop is CASSDIRTEAFF. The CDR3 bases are TGTGCCAGCAGTGACATAAGAACTGAAGCTTTCTTT.

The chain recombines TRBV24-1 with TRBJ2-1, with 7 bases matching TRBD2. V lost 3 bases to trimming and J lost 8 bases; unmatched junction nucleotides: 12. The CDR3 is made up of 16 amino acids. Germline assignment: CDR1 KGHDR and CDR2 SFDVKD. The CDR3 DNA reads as TGTGCCACCAGTGATAGGGACTACAGAATTGCGGATGAGCAGTTCTTC. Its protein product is CATSDRDYRIADEQFF.

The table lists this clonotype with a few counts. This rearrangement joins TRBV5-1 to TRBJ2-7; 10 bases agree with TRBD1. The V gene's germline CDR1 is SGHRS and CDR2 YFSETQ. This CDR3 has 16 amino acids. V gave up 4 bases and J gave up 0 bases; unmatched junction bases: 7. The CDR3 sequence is CASSSGTGVLSYEQYF. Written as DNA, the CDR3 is TGCGCCAGCAGCAGCGGGACAGGGGTCCTCTCCTACGAGCAGTACTTC.

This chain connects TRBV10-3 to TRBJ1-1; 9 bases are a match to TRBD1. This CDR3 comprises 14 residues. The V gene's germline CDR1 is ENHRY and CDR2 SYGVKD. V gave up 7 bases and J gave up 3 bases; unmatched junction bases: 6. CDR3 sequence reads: CAIKRQGGDTEAFF. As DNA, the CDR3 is TGTGCCATCAAAAGACAGGGGGGAGACACTGAAGCTTTCTTT.